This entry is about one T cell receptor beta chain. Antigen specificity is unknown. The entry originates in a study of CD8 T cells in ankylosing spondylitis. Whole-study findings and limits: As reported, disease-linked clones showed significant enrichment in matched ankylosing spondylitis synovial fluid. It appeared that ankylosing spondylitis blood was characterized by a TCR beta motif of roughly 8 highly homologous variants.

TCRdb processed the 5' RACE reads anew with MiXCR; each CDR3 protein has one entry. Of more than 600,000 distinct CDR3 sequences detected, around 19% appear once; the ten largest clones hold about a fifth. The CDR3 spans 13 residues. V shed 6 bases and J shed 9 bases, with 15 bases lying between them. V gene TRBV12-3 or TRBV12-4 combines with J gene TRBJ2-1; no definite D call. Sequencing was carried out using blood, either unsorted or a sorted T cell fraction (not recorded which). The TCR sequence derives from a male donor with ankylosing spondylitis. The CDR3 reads CASSQRRVVEQFF. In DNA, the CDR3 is TGTGCCAGCAGCCAACGACGGGTTGTTGAGCAGTTCTTC.